The rows below give T cell receptor beta chains drawn from one sample of a study of blood T cell repertoires in COVID-19. Assay used: immunoSEQ multiplex PCR; TCRdb lists only in-frame clones, some missing. Among 200,000 to 250,000 clones listed, about nine tenths were seen once. Material for sequencing was PBMCs or T cells enriched from blood (not recorded which). These receptors all stem from a man aged 25-40 years who had recovered from COVID-19. Each CDR3 is given with its conserved first and last residue. Fields, in order: clone size, V gene, D gene, J gene, CDR3 protein, CDR3 DNA. The D gene is left open where the match is weak. Not all rows give a size; the values are once, few, many and, for expanded clones, a class.

size: -; V: TRBV5-4; D: TRBD1; J: TRBJ2-7; CDR3: CASSSRDRDGYEQYF; DNA: TGTGCCAGCAGCTCCCGGGACAGGGATGGCTACGAGCAGTACTTC
size: -; V: TRBV19; D: TRBD1; J: TRBJ2-7; CDR3: CASSSSGQGRGSYEQYF; DNA: TGTGCCAGTAGTAGTTCGGGACAGGGACGGGGTAGCTACGAGCAGTACTTC
size: -; V: TRBV4-3; D: -; J: TRBJ2-7; CDR3: CASSQDRGSYEQYF; DNA: TGCGCCAGCAGCCAAGACCGCGGATCCTACGAGCAGTACTTC
size: -; V: TRBV5-1; D: -; J: TRBJ2-1; CDR3: CASSFKGGSYNEQFF; DNA: TGCGCCAGCAGCTTCAAAGGGGGCTCCTACAATGAGCAGTTCTTC
size: -; V: TRBV7-9; D: TRBD1; J: TRBJ1-4; CDR3: CASSLGQGATNEKLFF; DNA: TGTGCCAGCAGCTTGGGACAGGGGGCCACTAATGAAAAACTGTTTTTT
size: -; V: TRBV5-1; D: TRBD2; J: TRBJ2-7; CDR3: CASSQTTGGPGLAGVEEQYF; DNA: TGCGCCAGCAGCCAGACCACAGGGGGCCCGGGACTAGCGGGAGTGGAAGAGCAGTACTTC
size: -; V: TRBV6-2/TRBV6-3; D: TRBD1; J: TRBJ1-5; CDR3: CASSFQGDQPQHF; DNA: TGTGCCAGCAGTTTTCAGGGGGATCAGCCCCAGCATTTT
size: -; V: TRBV2; D: -; J: TRBJ2-4; CDR3: CASSEISPSDIQYF; DNA: TGTGCCAGCAGTGAAATATCCCCCAGTGACATTCAGTACTTC
size: -; V: TRBV28; D: TRBD2; J: TRBJ2-1; CDR3: CASTKAGGPFYEQFF; DNA: TGTGCCAGCACCAAAGCGGGAGGGCCTTTCTATGAGCAGTTCTTC
size: -; V: TRBV5-4; D: -; J: TRBJ1-2; CDR3: CASRQPTDGYGYTF; DNA: TGTGCCAGCAGACAACCGACAGATGGCTATGGCTACACCTTC
size: -; V: TRBV12-3/TRBV12-4; D: -; J: TRBJ2-2; CDR3: CASSLERTGELFF; DNA: TGTGCCAGCAGTTTAGAGCGTACCGGGGAGCTGTTTTTT
size: -; V: TRBV4-1; D: -; J: TRBJ2-2; CDR3: CASSQETPRGANTGELFF; DNA: TGCGCCAGCAGCCAAGAAACTCCACGCGGGGCGAACACCGGGGAGCTGTTTTTT
size: -; V: TRBV9; D: -; J: TRBJ2-2; CDR3: CASSVLSLAGELFF; DNA: TGTGCCAGCAGCGTATTGAGTTTAGCCGGGGAGCTGTTTTTT
size: -; V: TRBV18; D: -; J: TRBJ2-5; CDR3: CASSPRAASETQYF; DNA: TGTGCCAGCTCACCACGGGCCGCCTCAGAGACCCAGTACTTC
size: -; V: TRBV11-3; D: TRBD2; J: TRBJ2-1; CDR3: CASSPGTSGPSSYNEQFF; DNA: TGTGCCAGCAGTCCAGGGACTAGCGGACCAAGCTCCTACAATGAGCAGTTCTTC
size: -; V: TRBV7-9; D: -; J: TRBJ1-1; CDR3: CASIHTTGNTEAFF; DNA: TGTGCCAGCATCCACACGACGGGGAACACTGAAGCTTTCTTT
size: -; V: TRBV30; D: TRBD2; J: TRBJ2-1; CDR3: CAWSVRGLAGINEQFF; DNA: TGTGCCTGGAGTGTACGGGGACTAGCGGGGATAAATGAGCAGTTCTTC
size: -; V: TRBV19; D: TRBD1; J: TRBJ2-7; CDR3: CASSGQGNEQYF; DNA: TGTGCCAGTAGTGGACAGGGGAACGAGCAGTACTTC
size: once; V: TRBV5-1; D: -; J: TRBJ2-1; CDR3: CASSLSSGLHEQFF; DNA: TGCGCCAGCAGCTTGTCTTCAGGGCTTCATGAGCAGTTCTTC
size: -; V: TRBV30; D: -; J: TRBJ2-2; CDR3: CAWSGSGLNTGELFF; DNA: TGTGCCTGGAGTGGTAGCGGATTGAACACCGGGGAGCTGTTTTTT
size: -; V: TRBV12-5; D: -; J: TRBJ2-5; CDR3: CASGLSEGGETQYF; DNA: TGTGCTAGTGGTTTGAGCGAAGGGGGAGAGACCCAGTACTTC
size: -; V: TRBV9; D: TRBD1; J: TRBJ1-2; CDR3: CASSVMDRDNGYTF; DNA: TGTGCCAGCAGCGTGATGGACAGGGACAATGGCTACACCTTC
size: few; V: TRBV30; D: TRBD2; J: TRBJ2-2; CDR3: CASSGTSGRNTGELFF; DNA: TGTGCCTCATCGGGGACTAGCGGGAGGAACACCGGGGAGCTGTTTTTT
size: -; V: TRBV11-2; D: -; J: TRBJ2-7; CDR3: CASSLWPSYEQYF; DNA: TGTGCCAGCAGCCTGTGGCCTTCCTACGAGCAGTACTTC
size: -; V: TRBV19; D: -; J: TRBJ1-5; CDR3: CASSTIIQGQPQHF; DNA: TGTGCCAGTAGTACTATTATACAGGGTCAGCCCCAGCATTTT
size: once; V: TRBV9; D: -; J: TRBJ2-5; CDR3: CASSSFRDQETQYF; DNA: TGTGCCAGCAGCTCTTTTCGCGATCAAGAGACCCAGTACTTC
size: -; V: TRBV29-1; D: TRBD1; J: TRBJ1-4; CDR3: CSVGNRGSNEKLFF; DNA: TGCAGCGTCGGGAACAGGGGTTCTAATGAAAAACTGTTTTTT
size: -; V: TRBV11-1; D: TRBD1; J: TRBJ1-4; CDR3: CASSFTGVDEKLFF; DNA: TGTGCCAGCAGCTTCACAGGGGTAGATGAAAAACTGTTTTTT
size: -; V: TRBV9; D: -; J: TRBJ1-2; CDR3: CASSVGHFPYGYTF; DNA: TGTGCCAGCAGCGTCGGACACTTCCCCTATGGCTACACCTTC
size: -; V: TRBV7-9; D: -; J: TRBJ2-1; CDR3: CASSPPGSYNEQFF; DNA: TGTGCCAGCAGCCCGCCAGGGTCCTACAATGAGCAGTTCTTC
size: -; V: TRBV30; D: -; J: TRBJ1-5; CDR3: CAWSVPWTDNQPQHF; DNA: TGTGCCTGGAGTGTACCGTGGACAGACAATCAGCCCCAGCATTTT
size: once; V: TRBV7-2; D: -; J: TRBJ2-2; CDR3: CASSPQAGELFF; DNA: TGTGCCAGCAGCCCCCAGGCCGGGGAGCTGTTTTTT
size: -; V: TRBV7-9; D: TRBD2; J: TRBJ2-5; CDR3: CASRRDYHPETQYF; DNA: TGTGCCAGCAGGCGGGACTACCATCCGGAGACCCAGTACTTC
size: once; V: TRBV27; D: TRBD2; J: TRBJ2-7; CDR3: CASSPPSMTSGVYEQYF; DNA: TGTGCCAGCAGTCCACCCTCAATGACTAGCGGGGTTTACGAGCAGTACTTC
size: -; V: TRBV5-6; D: -; J: TRBJ2-1; CDR3: CASSLVRVLSSYNEQFF; DNA: TGTGCCAGCAGCTTGGTTCGTGTTTTGAGCTCCTACAATGAGCAGTTCTTC
size: once; V: TRBV10-3; D: TRBD2; J: TRBJ2-7; CDR3: CAISEPSKGLAGEYEQYF; DNA: TGTGCCATCAGTGAGCCTTCAAAAGGACTAGCGGGAGAATACGAGCAGTACTTC
size: -; V: TRBV19; D: TRBD1; J: TRBJ1-1; CDR3: CASSMRQGMNTEAFF; DNA: TGTGCCAGTAGTATGAGACAGGGCATGAACACTGAAGCTTTCTTT
size: -; V: TRBV4-1; D: -; J: TRBJ1-5; CDR3: CASSQTGVVNQPQHF; DNA: TGCGCCAGCAGCCAAACAGGTGTTGTTAATCAGCCCCAGCATTTT
size: -; V: TRBV6-5; D: TRBD1; J: TRBJ2-7; CDR3: CASSYSGTGPYEQYF; DNA: TGTGCCAGCAGTTACTCTGGGACAGGGCCCTACGAGCAGTACTTC
size: -; V: TRBV7-9; D: -; J: TRBJ1-5; CDR3: CASSLGQVYWPQHF; DNA: TGTGCCAGCAGCTTAGGGCAGGTCTATTGGCCCCAGCATTTT
size: -; V: TRBV9; D: -; J: TRBJ1-2; CDR3: CASTQANYGYTF; DNA: TGTGCCAGCACCCAGGCTAACTATGGCTACACCTTC
size: -; V: TRBV19; D: TRBD1; J: TRBJ1-2; CDR3: CASSTTGQVHGYTF; DNA: TGTGCCAGTAGTACGACAGGGCAAGTCCATGGCTACACCTTC
size: -; V: TRBV27; D: -; J: TRBJ1-2; CDR3: CASSSAGARLTNYGYTF; DNA: TGTGCCAGCAGTTCGGCAGGGGCCCGCCTCACTAACTATGGCTACACCTTC
size: -; V: TRBV9; D: TRBD1; J: TRBJ1-2; CDR3: CASSVTTRQGLNGYTF; DNA: TGTGCCAGCAGCGTAACCACCCGACAGGGACTGAATGGCTACACCTTC
size: -; V: TRBV6-5; D: TRBD1; J: TRBJ1-2; CDR3: CASSSGQGNYGYTF; DNA: TGTGCCAGCAGTTCGGGACAGGGGAACTATGGCTACACCTTC